This paragraph reports one T cell receptor beta chain. Its antigen target is currently unknown. One base away there is no much larger clone; base qualities are not given. The protocol used for the library was the immunoSEQ multiplex PCR assay. TCRdb limited this immuneACCESS table to in-frame rearrangements with V and J called. A share of clones is missing; checked studies link under half to unresolved V genes, and the rest is unexplained. For this sample there are 9,500 to 11,000 clones; 74% appear just once. Less than 45% of the sample is in the top ten clones. This entry comes from a study of chemoradiotherapy in HPV16-positive cancers (dated by TCRdb to between 2021 and 2023). In the study overall: Candidate HPV-specific T-cell clones and common TCR motifs were defined by functional T-cell assays performed on cells from two HPV16-positive patients. The candidate HPV-specific TCRs and motifs were subsequently tracked in TCR repertoires obtained from 86 patients with HPV-related cancers. The study asked whether T-cell immunity to the HPV oncoproteins E6 and E7 changes during chemoradiotherapy and whether this immunity affects survival. Study-wide conclusions, independent of this receptor: In HPV16-positive patients, expansion of HPV-responsive T cells during chemoradiotherapy was found to be associated with improved recurrence-free survival. Only a couple of HPV16-positive patients were used to derive the functional definition of HPV-specific T cells, and the survival association was reported for HPV16-positive patients. Expansion of candidate HPV-specific clones and E7-related TCR motifs was observed in the tumor microenvironment during treatment, whereas no such expansion was observed for non-HPV-specific T cells.

Repertoires were sampled repeatedly over the course of chemoradiotherapy, so clonal expansion could be followed in the tumor microenvironment. The sequence was collected from a human donor with HPV-associated anogenital cancer. This specimen was collected from a patient who underwent chemoradiotherapy.

In nucleotides, the sequence is TGCAGTGGGAGGTTAGCGGAGACCCAGTACTTC. Its coded protein is CSGRLAETQYF. The rearrangement combines TRBV20-1 with TRBJ2-5, with a tentative D gene TRBD2 over 5 matching bases. CDR1 and CDR2 (DFQATT, SNEGSKA) derive from the germline V gene (reference sequence). Taken from cysteine to phenylalanine, the CDR3 has 11 residues. Only the CDR3 part of the read is kept: 33 bases, read in frame from the first base. Deletion took 7 bases off V and 5 bases off J, with a span of 11 bases between the germline ends.